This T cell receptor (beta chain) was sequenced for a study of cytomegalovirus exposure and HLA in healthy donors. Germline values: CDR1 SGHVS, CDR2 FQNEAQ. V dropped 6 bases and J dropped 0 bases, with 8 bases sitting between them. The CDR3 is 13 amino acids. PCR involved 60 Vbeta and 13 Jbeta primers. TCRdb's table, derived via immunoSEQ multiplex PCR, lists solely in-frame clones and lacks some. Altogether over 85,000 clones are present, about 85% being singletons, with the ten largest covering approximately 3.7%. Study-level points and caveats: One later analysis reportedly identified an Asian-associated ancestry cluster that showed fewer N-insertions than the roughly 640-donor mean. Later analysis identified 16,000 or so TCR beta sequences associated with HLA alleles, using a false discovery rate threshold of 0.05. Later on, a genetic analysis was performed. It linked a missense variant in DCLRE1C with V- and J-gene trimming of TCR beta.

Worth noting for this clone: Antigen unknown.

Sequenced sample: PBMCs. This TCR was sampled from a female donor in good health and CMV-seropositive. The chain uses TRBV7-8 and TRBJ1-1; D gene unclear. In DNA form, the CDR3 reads TGTGCCAGCAGTTTTTCGGTGAACACTGAAGCTTTCTTT. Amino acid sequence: CASSFSVNTEAFF.